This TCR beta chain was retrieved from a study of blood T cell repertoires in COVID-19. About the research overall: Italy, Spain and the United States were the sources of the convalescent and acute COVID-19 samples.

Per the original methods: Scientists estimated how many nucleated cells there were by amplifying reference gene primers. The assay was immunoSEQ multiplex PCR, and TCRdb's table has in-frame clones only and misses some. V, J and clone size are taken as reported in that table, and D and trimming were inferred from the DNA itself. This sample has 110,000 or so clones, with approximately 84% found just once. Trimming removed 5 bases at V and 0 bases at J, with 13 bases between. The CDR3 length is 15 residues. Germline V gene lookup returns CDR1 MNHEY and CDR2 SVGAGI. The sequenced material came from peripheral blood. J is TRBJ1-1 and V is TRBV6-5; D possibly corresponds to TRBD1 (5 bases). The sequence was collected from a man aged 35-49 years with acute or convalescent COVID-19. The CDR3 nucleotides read TGTGCCAGCAGTCAGGGTTGGGGTATGAACACTGAAGCTTTCTTT. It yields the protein CASSQGWGMNTEAFF.